This T cell receptor beta chain was recovered during a study of blood T cell repertoires in COVID-19. The wider study: The study drew acute and convalescent COVID-19 samples from the United States, Italy and Spain. Sample material is recorded as cDNA or gDNA derived from T cells, B-cell-depleted T cells, or PBMCs.

As processed by the authors: How many nucleated cells were present was estimated from reference gene primer amplification. Profiling relied on immunoSEQ multiplex PCR, and the TCRdb table lists in-frame clones only, not all of them. V, J and clone size derive from that table, while D and trimming were established from the DNA sequence. This sample carries 100,000 to 150,000 clones, about 87% of them seen once, and the ten largest clones take approximately 10%. V was cut by 9 bases and J by 3 bases, with 14 bases left in between. Germline V lookup: CDR1 SNHLY, CDR2 FYNNEI. CDR3 length: 13 residues. The clonotype was recovered from a man aged 45-60 years with acute or convalescent COVID-19. This chain joins TRBV2 and TRBJ1-2; D is perhaps TRBD1 (5 bases). Sequencing input: peripheral blood. The CDR3 DNA reads as TGTGCCAGTTGCGTGGGGGGGGACTATGGCTACACCTTC. It codes for CASCVGGDYGYTF.